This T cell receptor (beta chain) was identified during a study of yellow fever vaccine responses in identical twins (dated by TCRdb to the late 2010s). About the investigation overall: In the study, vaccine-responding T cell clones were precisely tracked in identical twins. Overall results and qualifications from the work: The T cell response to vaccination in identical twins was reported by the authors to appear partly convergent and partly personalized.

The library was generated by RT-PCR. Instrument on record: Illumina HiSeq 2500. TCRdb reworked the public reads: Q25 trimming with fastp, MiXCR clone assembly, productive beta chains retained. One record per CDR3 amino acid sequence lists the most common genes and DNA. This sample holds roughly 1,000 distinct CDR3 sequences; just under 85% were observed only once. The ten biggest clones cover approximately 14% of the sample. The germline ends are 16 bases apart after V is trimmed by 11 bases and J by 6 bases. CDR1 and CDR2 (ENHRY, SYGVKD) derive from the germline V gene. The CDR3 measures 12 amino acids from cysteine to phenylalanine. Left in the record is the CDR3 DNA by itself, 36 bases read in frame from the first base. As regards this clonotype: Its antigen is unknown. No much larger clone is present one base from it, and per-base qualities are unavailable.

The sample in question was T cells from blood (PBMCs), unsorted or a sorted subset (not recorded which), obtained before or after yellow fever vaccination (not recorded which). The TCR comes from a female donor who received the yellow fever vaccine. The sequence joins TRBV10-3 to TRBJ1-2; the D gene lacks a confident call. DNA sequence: TGTGCCCACCGAGGAGGGCAGGATGGCTACACCTTC. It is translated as CAHRGGQDGYTF.